The rows below give T cell receptor beta chains drawn from one sample of a study of cytomegalovirus exposure and HLA in healthy donors. The table came from immunoSEQ multiplex PCR; TCRdb's copy has only in-frame clones and leaves some out. This table holds some 56,000 clones, just under 85% found once. The sample comprised PBMCs. The origin of the receptors is a middle-aged man in good health and CMV-seronegative. Both conserved end residues are part of each CDR3. A D gene is named only where the DNA matches it firmly. Where a row states a size, it is once, few, many or the class of an expanded clone; other rows omit it.

V: TRBV6-5
D: TRBD1
size: .
J: TRBJ1-1
DNA: TGTGCCAGCAGGGGCCGGACAGGTGGAGTGGCTGAAGCTTTCTTT
CDR3: CASRGRTGGVAEAFF

V: TRBV5-1
D: TRBD1
size: .
J: TRBJ1-2
DNA: TGCGCCAGCAAGAAGTCGTCTGTCGACAGGGGGGACTATGGCTACACCTTC
CDR3: CASKKSSVDRGDYGYTF

V: TRBV6-1
D: .
size: once
J: TRBJ1-3
DNA: TGTGCCAGCGCTACAGGAACAGGAAACACCATATATTTT
CDR3: CASATGTGNTIYF

V: TRBV30
D: .
size: .
J: TRBJ1-3
DNA: TGTGCCTGGAGTGTCCTCTCTGGAAACACCATATATTTT
CDR3: CAWSVLSGNTIYF

V: TRBV30
D: TRBD1
size: .
J: TRBJ1-2
DNA: TGTGCCTGGAGCGGGATAAAGAGACAGGGGGATACTAACTATGGCTACACCTTC
CDR3: CAWSGIKRQGDTNYGYTF

V: TRBV19
D: .
size: .
J: TRBJ1-1
DNA: TGTGCCAGTAGTAGTCACCGGGTTGCGAACACTGAAGCTTTCTTT
CDR3: CASSSHRVANTEAFF

V: TRBV7-6
D: .
size: .
J: TRBJ1-1
DNA: TGTGCCAGCAGCTCCATGAACACTGAAGCTTTCTTT
CDR3: CASSSMNTEAFF

V: TRBV9
D: TRBD1
size: .
J: TRBJ2-2
DNA: TGTGCCAGCACCAGAGGGACAGCCAACACCGGGGAGCTGTTTTTT
CDR3: CASTRGTANTGELFF

V: TRBV30
D: .
size: .
J: TRBJ2-2
DNA: TGTGCCTGGAGGACAACGAACACCGGGGAGCTGTTTTTT
CDR3: CAWRTTNTGELFF

V: TRBV6-5
D: .
size: .
J: TRBJ1-3
DNA: TGTGCCAGCAGTTACACCCGACTCAGCTCTGGAAACACCATATATTTT
CDR3: CASSYTRLSSGNTIYF

V: TRBV18
D: .
size: .
J: TRBJ2-3
DNA: TGTGCCAGCTCAGCCGGACAGCGCACAGATACGCAGTATTTT
CDR3: CASSAGQRTDTQYF

V: TRBV5-1
D: TRBD1
size: .
J: TRBJ2-7
DNA: TGCGCCAGCAGCTTGACCCCGGGACAGGGTTTGTACGAGCAGTACTTC
CDR3: CASSLTPGQGLYEQYF

V: TRBV28
D: .
size: once
J: TRBJ1-5
DNA: TGTGCCAGCAGTTGGCAGGCGGGGGCGAGCAATCAGCCCCAGCATTTT
CDR3: CASSWQAGASNQPQHF

V: TRBV6-5
D: .
size: .
J: TRBJ1-2
DNA: TGTGCCAGCAGTTTGACAGAGAGCTATGGCTACACCTTC
CDR3: CASSLTESYGYTF

V: TRBV5-1
D: TRBD1
size: .
J: TRBJ2-3
DNA: TGCGCCAGCAGTGCCGGGACAGCGACAGATACGCAGTATTTT
CDR3: CASSAGTATDTQYF

V: TRBV5-4
D: TRBD1
size: .
J: TRBJ1-1
DNA: TGTGCCAGCAGCTTCTTCGGACAGGGGGCTAGAAATACTGAAGCTTTCTTT
CDR3: CASSFFGQGARNTEAFF

V: TRBV4-3
D: TRBD1
size: .
J: TRBJ2-2
DNA: TGCGCCAGCAGCCGGACTGGGACAGCTCGGGGCACCGGGGAGCTGTTTTTT
CDR3: CASSRTGTARGTGELFF

V: TRBV6-1
D: .
size: .
J: TRBJ1-6
DNA: TGTGCCAGCAGTGAAAGACAGAGCTCCTATAATTCACCCCTCCACTTT
CDR3: CASSERQSSYNSPLHF